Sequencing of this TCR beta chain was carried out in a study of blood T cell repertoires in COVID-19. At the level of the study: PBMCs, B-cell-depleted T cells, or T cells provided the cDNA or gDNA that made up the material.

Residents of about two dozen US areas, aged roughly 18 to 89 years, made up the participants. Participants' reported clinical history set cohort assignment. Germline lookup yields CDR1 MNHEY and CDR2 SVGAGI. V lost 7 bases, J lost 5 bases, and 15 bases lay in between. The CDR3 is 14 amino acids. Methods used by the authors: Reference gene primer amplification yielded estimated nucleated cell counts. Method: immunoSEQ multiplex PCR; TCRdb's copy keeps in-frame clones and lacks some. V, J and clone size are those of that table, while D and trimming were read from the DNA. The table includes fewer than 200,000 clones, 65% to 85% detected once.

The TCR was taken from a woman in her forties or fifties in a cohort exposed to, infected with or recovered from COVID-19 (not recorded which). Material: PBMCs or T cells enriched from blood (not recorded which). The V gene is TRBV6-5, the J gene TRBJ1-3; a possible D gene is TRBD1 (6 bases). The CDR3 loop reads CASIPGHQRNTIYF. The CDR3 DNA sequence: TGTGCCAGCATTCCGGGACACCAGAGAAACACCATATATTTT.